The 12 T cell receptor beta chains below all came from one sample that was sequenced in a study of graft-versus-host responses after intestinal transplantation. Here immunoSEQ multiplex PCR was the method, and the copy in TCRdb shows in-frame clones only, minus some. This table holds approximately 5,100 clones, about 25% found once. Researchers placed some 200,000 CFSE-labeled responder cells in culture with some 200,000 irradiated, violet-dye-labeled stimulator cells. Sequenced material: alloreactive CD8+ T cells from a mixed lymphocyte reaction culture, taken before transplantation. Subset indicated: CFSE-low proliferating T cells sorted from approximately six-day pre-transplant mixed lymphocyte reaction (GvH or HvG direction). Source of these receptors: a human patient who was an organ donor for intestinal transplantation.

The chain uses TRBV27 and TRBJ2-5, with TRBD2 identical over 7 bases. The junction had 8 bases not matched to a gene; V was cut back by 0 bases and J by 7 bases. CDR1 is MNHEY and CDR2 is SMNVEV in the germline V gene (reference sequence). This CDR3 region has 15 residues. CDR3 amino acids: CASSLSQGGLGTQYF. CDR3 nucleotide sequence: TGTGCCAGCAGTTTATCGCAGGGAGGGTTAGGGACCCAGTACTTC.

The chain combines TRBV7-9 with TRBJ1-4, with TRBD1 matching 7 bases. The junction had 9 bases not matched to a gene; V was cut back by 5 bases and J by 3 bases. Germline V CDR1 and CDR2: SEHNR, FQNEAQ (reference sequence). The CDR3 is 16 amino acids. CDR3 DNA sequence: TGTGCCAGCAGCCCCCCAATGACAGGGCCTAATGAAAAACTGTTTTTT. Protein product: CASSPPMTGPNEKLFF. The variable domain in full, with the rest retrieved from reference TRBV7-9 and TRBJ1-4, is DTGVSQNPRHKITKRGQNVTFRCDPISEHNRLYWYRQTLGQGPEFLTYFQNEAQLEKSRLLSDRFSAERPKGSFSTLEIQRTEQGDSAMYLCASSPPMTGPNEKLFFGSGTQLSVL.

This chain uses TRBV27 with TRBJ1-5; D not resolved. This CDR3 has 17 residues. Germline lookup yields CDR1 MNHEY and CDR2 SMNVEV (reference sequence). V lost 5 bases and J lost 1, with 18 bases in between. CDR3 protein: CASSPLSLWRSNQPQHF. CDR3 sequence (DNA): TGTGCCAGCAGTCCCCTTTCCCTTTGGCGGAGCAATCAGCCCCAGCATTTT.

The V call is TRBV10-1, the J call TRBJ1-1; D is undetermined. The length of the CDR3 is 16 residues. V lost 4 bases to trimming and J lost 0 bases, with 15 bases between them. Per germline, CDR1 WNHNN and CDR2 SYGVQD (reference sequence). CDR3 DNA: TGCGCCAGCAGTGGCTCACAGCCGCTCATGAACACTGAAGCTTTCTTT. Translation gives CASSGSQPLMNTEAFF.

This clone showed up just a few times. The chain is built from TRBV6-5 and TRBJ1-6; tentatively, D is TRBD1 (6 bases). The CDR3 contains 16 residues. Germline V gene sequence: CDR1 MNHEY, CDR2 SVGAGI. With 2 bases removed from V and 10 bases from J, the gap between germline ends came to 18 bases. The DNA of the CDR3 is TGTGCCAGCAGTTACGGGAGCGGGGGGCGCGGGTCACCCCTCCACTTT. It codes for CASSYGSGGRGSPLHF.

The chain is built from TRBV27 and TRBJ2-5, with D possibly matching TRBD2 (6 bases). Germline CDR1 reads MNHEY; CDR2 reads SMNVEV (reference sequence). The CDR3 covers 13 residues. Trimming removed 6 bases from V and 5 bases from J, with 13 bases in between. The CDR3: CASSRRGFETQYF. In DNA, the CDR3 is TGTGCCAGCAGCAGGCGGGGTTTCGAGACCCAGTACTTC.

This chain joins TRBV5-1 and TRBJ2-1, with TRBD2 matching 10 bases. The J segment lost 6 bases and the V segment lost 2 bases, leaving 11 bases of the junction unmatched. The CDR3 spans 17 residues. The germline V gene has CDR1 SGHRS and CDR2 YFSETQ. The CDR3 here is CASSFWPSGGGVNEQFF. In nucleotides, the CDR3 is TGCGCCAGCAGCTTTTGGCCTAGCGGGGGAGGGGTCAATGAGCAGTTCTTC.

The chain has TRBV5-4 and TRBJ2-7, with D perhaps TRBD1 (5 bases). The CDR3 has 13 amino acids. In germline, CDR1 is SGHNT, CDR2 YYREEE (reference sequence). Trimming removed 0 bases at V and 6 bases at J, with 10 bases between. The CDR3 sequence: CASSLGGSLEQYV. CDR3 nucleotides: TGTGCCAGCAGCTTGGGGGGCAGTCTCGAGCAGTACGTC.

By proportion, this clone is medium-sized (0.01 to 0.1%). This sequence joins TRBV29-1 and TRBJ1-2; TRBD1 might be the D (6 bases). The V end was cut by 2 bases, the J end by 5 bases, with 24 bases between. Germline V gives CDR1 SQVTM, CDR2 ANQGSEA. This CDR3 region has 17 residues. Here the CDR3 DNA reads TGCAGCGTTGAATCACCCCTCGTTGTAGGGGGGGGATATGGCTACACCTTC. Encoded protein: CSVESPLVVGGGYGYTF. Full variable domain (missing parts from reference TRBV29-1 and TRBJ1-2): SAVISQKPSRDICQRGTSLTIQCQVDSQVTMMFWYRQQPGQSLTLIATANQGSEATYESGFVIDKFPISRPNLTFSTLTVSNMSPEDSSIYLCSVESPLVVGGGYGYTFGSGTRLTVV.

The chain combines TRBV5-6 with TRBJ1-1; no clear D. This CDR3 region has 13 residues. CDR1 is SGHDT, CDR2 YYEEEE, per germline. Trimming stripped 0 bases from V and 3 bases from J, with 6 bases between. CDR3 nucleotide sequence: TGTGCCAGCAGCTTGGTATCCTACACTGAAGCTTTCTTT. Its protein product is CASSLVSYTEAFF.

V is TRBV5-4 and J is TRBJ2-2; D call uncertain. CDR1 is SGHNT, CDR2 YYREEE, per germline (reference sequence). The V and J ends lost 1 base and 7 bases respectively, with 5 bases between them. CDR3 length: 12 residues. The CDR3 DNA reads TGTGCCAGCAGCTTGTTAATCGGGGAGCTGTTTTTT. It codes for CASSLLIGELFF.

This clone has more than one count but fewer than ten. This sequence joins TRBV11-2 and TRBJ2-1; 7 nucleotides line up with TRBD1. Germline V CDR1 and CDR2: SGHAT, FQNNGV. The length of the CDR3 is 16 residues. V shed 5 bases, J shed 1 base, and the junction held 8 bases outside the gene matches. The CDR3 nucleotides are TGTGCCAGCAGCCAGGTCTTACAGGGGTCCTACAATGAGCAGTTCTTC. It translates to CASSQVLQGSYNEQFF. Complete variable domain (other parts from reference TRBV11-2 and TRBJ2-1): EAGVAQSPRYKIIEKRQSVAFWCNPISGHATLYWYQQILGQGPKLLIQFQNNGVVDDSQLPKDRFSAERLKGVDSTLKIQPAKLEDSAVYLCASSQVLQGSYNEQFFGPGTRLTVL.